This TCR beta chain is from a study of T cell responses to AZD1222 COVID-19 vaccine. Study as a whole: Second doses at about 4 or about 12 weeks were pooled. Study-level results: No repertoire was sampled before or during the peak T cell response, only after it. Donors were mostly white British, more females; clonal diversity possibly underestimated.

The V gene end was trimmed by 5 bases and the J gene end by 5 bases; junction bases not matched to a gene: 8. Per germline, CDR1 LNHDA and CDR2 SQIVND (reference sequence). This CDR3 region has 16 residues. Note on this clone: Antigen specificity is unknown.

Repertoires were generated with immunoSEQ multiplex PCR, while TCRdb's copy carries only in-frame clones and drops some. This sample has about 130,000 clones, with 80% to 95% found just once. This TCR was sampled from an adult in good health. The rearrangement joins TRBV19 to TRBJ2-5, with 13 bases that match TRBD2. The starting material was peripheral blood, obtained on day 0 of AZD1222 vaccination. The CDR3 region is CASSSQGLAGEETQYF. The CDR3 nucleotides read TGTGCCAGTAGTTCCCAAGGACTAGCGGGAGAGGAGACCCAGTACTTC.